Listed below are T cell receptor beta chains from one sample, sequenced in a study of cytomegalovirus exposure and HLA in healthy donors. Some clones are missing from TCRdb's copy, which holds only in-frame ones; the method was immunoSEQ multiplex PCR. The data hold 110,000 or so clones, with approximately 80% observed a single time. Sequencing was carried out using PBMCs. The source of these receptors is a middle-aged woman in good health and CMV-seronegative. Each CDR3 is given with its conserved first and last residue. Fields, in order: J gene, D gene, V gene, clone size, CDR3 DNA, CDR3 protein. D genes are given only for firm matches. Part of the rows lack a size; the others show once, few, many or a class for expanded clones.

>TRBJ2-5|.|TRBV4-1|.
TGCGCCAGCAGCCAAGGATCCCGGGAGACCCAGTACTTC
CASSQGSRETQYF
>TRBJ2-5|.|TRBV6-5|.
TGTGCCAGCAGTTACATCTCACAGGGTCTGGAGACCCAGTACTTC
CASSYISQGLETQYF
>TRBJ2-7|.|TRBV13|.
TGTGCCAGCAGCTCATACGGGACTCTGGACCACGAGCAGTACTTC
CASSSYGTLDHEQYF
>TRBJ1-1|.|TRBV6-6|.
TGTGCCAGCAGTTACTCACGGGACACTGAAGCTTTCTTT
CASSYSRDTEAFF
>TRBJ2-5|TRBD1|TRBV5-6|.
TGTGCCAGCAGCTTGGACAGGGGGCCCCTCCAAGAGACCCAGTACTTC
CASSLDRGPLQETQYF
>TRBJ2-7|TRBD1|TRBV29-1|.
TGCAGCGCCATAACCGGGACAGGTTACTACGAGCAGTACTTC
CSAITGTGYYEQYF
>TRBJ2-7|TRBD1|TRBV5-8|.
TGTGCCAGCAGCTTGGGGGACAGGCGCCGGGAGCAGTACTTC
CASSLGDRRREQYF
>TRBJ2-4|TRBD1|TRBV6-1|.
TGTGCCAGCAGAGGGGGGACAGGGCCCAAAAACATTCAGTACTTC
CASRGGTGPKNIQYF
>TRBJ2-1|TRBD1|TRBV15|.
TGTGCCACCAGCAGAGAAACCGGGACAGGGCCCTCCGAGCAGTTCTTC
CATSRETGTGPSEQFF
>TRBJ2-7|.|TRBV11-2|.
TGTGCCAGCAGCCCGCATCGGAGGTACGAGCAGTACTTC
CASSPHRRYEQYF
>TRBJ2-7|.|TRBV13|many
TGTGCCAGCAGCTCTGATCAGGGTTGGGGCTCCTACGAGCAGTACTTC
CASSSDQGWGSYEQYF
>TRBJ1-4|TRBD1|TRBV19|once
TGTGCCAGTAGTACCCTACGACTCGGGACAGGGGGAGAAAAACTGTTTTTT
CASSTLRLGTGGEKLFF
>TRBJ2-5|TRBD2|TRBV29-1|.
TGCAGCGTTGAATTCACGGTCGGCCTAGCGGGAGGGAACCAAGAGACCCAGTACTTC
CSVEFTVGLAGGNQETQYF
>TRBJ1-2|TRBD1|TRBV6-1|.
TGTGCCAGCAGTATACGACAGGGGGCTGCTGGCTACACCTTC
CASSIRQGAAGYTF
>TRBJ1-4|.|TRBV5-4|few
TGTGCCAGCAGCTTGGAGGAACCGGACTGGGATGAAAAACTGTTTTTT
CASSLEEPDWDEKLFF
>TRBJ1-2|TRBD1|TRBV27|few
TGTGCCAGCAGTTTTTCGACAGGGGATGGCTACACCTTC
CASSFSTGDGYTF
>TRBJ2-3|TRBD2|TRBV11-2|few
TGTGCCAGCAGCTTAACAGACGCGGGGGGGAGCGGATATACGCAGTATTTT
CASSLTDAGGSGYTQYF
>TRBJ2-6|.|TRBV28|.
TGTGCCAGCCGACTCCCCAGCTCTGGGGCCAACGTCCTGACTTTC
CASRLPSSGANVLTF
>TRBJ1-2|.|TRBV7-9|.
TGTGCCAGCAGCTTCAGCAGCGGATATGGCTACACCTTC
CASSFSSGYGYTF
>TRBJ2-1|.|TRBV7-2|.
TGTGCCAGCAGCGACCTTCTTAAAGGGGGGGGCAGGGATGAGCAGTTCTTC
CASSDLLKGGGRDEQFF
>TRBJ1-5|TRBD1|TRBV4-1|.
TGCGCCAGCAGCCAAGATGACAGGGGGAGGCAGCCCCAGCATTTT
CASSQDDRGRQPQHF
>TRBJ2-1|TRBD2|TRBV2|.
TGTGCCAGCAGTGAAAATGCTAGCGGGGGCCCCGGGGAGTTCTTC
CASSENASGGPGEFF
>TRBJ1-5|.|TRBV19|.
TGTGCCAGTAGTTTAGCCGGTCATTTCGGCAATCAGCCCCAGCATTTT
CASSLAGHFGNQPQHF
>TRBJ2-1|TRBD2|TRBV19|.
TGTGCCAGTAGTATCGAGGCTAGCGGGAGGCCTGAGCAGTTCTTC
CASSIEASGRPEQFF
>TRBJ2-3|TRBD2|TRBV11-2|once
TGTGCCAGCAGCCTATGGGGAGGGTCTAGCACAGATACGCAGTATTTT
CASSLWGGSSTDTQYF
>TRBJ2-5|TRBD2|TRBV7-2|.
TGTGCCAGCAGCTTAGACTCCTGGACTAGCTATCAGACCCAGTACTTC
CASSLDSWTSYQTQYF
>TRBJ1-1|.|TRBV4-2|.
TGTGCCAGCAGCCCCGACGGGACTGTGAACACTGAAGCTTTCTTT
CASSPDGTVNTEAFF
>TRBJ1-2|.|TRBV21-1|.
TGTGCCAGCAGCGCCCGACGGGAACCACGGTATAACTATGGCTACACCTTC
CASSARREPRYNYGYTF
>TRBJ2-7|TRBD1|TRBV7-9|.
TGTGCCAGCAGCTTTGACAGGGGCCTTACCTACGAGCAGTACTTC
CASSFDRGLTYEQYF
>TRBJ1-1|.|TRBV27|.
TGTGCCAGCAGTTCTCCCTCGGTGGGACTCCCATATACAACCTTT
CASSSPSVGLPYTTF
>TRBJ1-1|TRBD1|TRBV6-5|once
TGTGCCAGCAGTTACTTTCCAGGGGGCTTGTCTGAAGCTTTCTTT
CASSYFPGGLSEAFF
>TRBJ2-4|.|TRBV29-1|.
TGCAGCGTTGCGGGGGTCCCCAAAAACATTCAGTACTTC
CSVAGVPKNIQYF
>TRBJ1-1|.|TRBV5-1|.
TGCGCCAGCAGCGCCGCGGACAGTTTGAACACTGAAGCTTTCTTT
CASSAADSLNTEAFF
>TRBJ2-7|TRBD2|TRBV2|.
TGTGCCAGCAGGGGGACTAGCGGGGGCTCCTACGAGCAGTACTTC
CASRGTSGGSYEQYF
>TRBJ2-3|TRBD2|TRBV7-9|.
TGTGCCAGCAGCCGGACTAGCGGGAGGCGGGACGGCACGCAGTATTTT
CASSRTSGRRDGTQYF
>TRBJ2-3|TRBD1|TRBV6-6|once
TGTGCCAGCAGTTCCGGACAGGGGCGGGCCACAGATACGCAGTATTTT
CASSSGQGRATDTQYF
>TRBJ2-7|TRBD2|TRBV5-1|.
TGCGCCAGCAGCCATCCTAGCGGCGCTGCCTACGAGCAGTACTTC
CASSHPSGAAYEQYF
>TRBJ1-1|.|TRBV6-5|few
TGTGCCAGCCACAGGGTAAGGAACACTGAAGCTTTCTTT
CASHRVRNTEAFF
>TRBJ1-2|.|TRBV27|.
TGTGCCAGCAGTTTATCTAGCGCTGGTGGCTACACCTTC
CASSLSSAGGYTF
>TRBJ2-2|.|TRBV30|.
TGTGCCTGGAGCCGCCAGGGTGGCGGGGAGCTGTTTTTT
CAWSRQGGGELFF
>TRBJ2-7|.|TRBV5-4|once
TGTGCCAGCAGCTTGAGTTGGGGCCCTGGCGAGCAGTACTTC
CASSLSWGPGEQYF
>TRBJ1-5|TRBD1|TRBV10-2|few
TGCGCCAGCAGTGAAAACGGACAGGGGAATCAGCCCCAGCATTTT
CASSENGQGNQPQHF
>TRBJ2-1|TRBD2|TRBV19|.
TGTGCCAGTAGAAGGCTAGCGGGGCCGGGCTCCTACAATGAGCAGTTCTTC
CASRRLAGPGSYNEQFF
>TRBJ2-7|TRBD1|TRBV7-6|.
TGTGCCAGCAGCTTAGGGGGTGGACAGGGAGGGCAGTACTTC
CASSLGGGQGGQYF
>TRBJ2-2|.|TRBV30|.
TGTGCCTGGAGTGTCGGAGGTTCCACCGGGGAGCTGTTTTTT
CAWSVGGSTGELFF
>TRBJ1-1|.|TRBV6-1|.
TGTGCCAGCAGGGGGGGGCAGTCGAACACTGAAGCTTTCTTT
CASRGGQSNTEAFF
>TRBJ2-2|.|TRBV27|.
TGTGCCAGCATAAAAGGAAGACTAGAGAACACCGGGGAGCTGTTTTTT
CASIKGRLENTGELFF
>TRBJ1-1|.|TRBV15|.
TGTGCCACCAGCAGGTCGGGAAGAGGGAACACTGAAGCTTTCTTT
CATSRSGRGNTEAFF
>TRBJ1-1|.|TRBV18|.
TGTGCCTCCGGGGGGCCCGGGGCTGAAGCTTTCTTT
CASGGPGAEAFF
>TRBJ1-1|TRBD1|TRBV4-2|.
TGTGCCAGCAGCCAGGGGACAGCCGGTACCATGAACACTGAAGCTTTCTTT
CASSQGTAGTMNTEAFF
>TRBJ2-5|.|TRBV9|once
TGTGCCAGCAGCGTAGAAACTACCCAAGAGACCCAGTACTTC
CASSVETTQETQYF
>TRBJ1-2|.|TRBV4-2|.
TGTGCCAGCAGCCAAGACCCGCCGGCAGGGGATCATGGCTACATCTTC
CASSQDPPAGDHGYIF
>TRBJ2-7|.|TRBV7-2|.
TGTGCCACGACAAGCTCCAACGAGCAGTACTTC
CATTSSNEQYF
>TRBJ1-2|.|TRBV19|.
TGTGCCAGTAACGCGAGGGCGGGGCCAAACTATGGCTACACCTTC
CASNARAGPNYGYTF
>TRBJ2-7|.|TRBV7-3|.
TGTGCCAGCAGAAACGGACATAGATCGACCTACGAGCAGTACTTC
CASRNGHRSTYEQYF